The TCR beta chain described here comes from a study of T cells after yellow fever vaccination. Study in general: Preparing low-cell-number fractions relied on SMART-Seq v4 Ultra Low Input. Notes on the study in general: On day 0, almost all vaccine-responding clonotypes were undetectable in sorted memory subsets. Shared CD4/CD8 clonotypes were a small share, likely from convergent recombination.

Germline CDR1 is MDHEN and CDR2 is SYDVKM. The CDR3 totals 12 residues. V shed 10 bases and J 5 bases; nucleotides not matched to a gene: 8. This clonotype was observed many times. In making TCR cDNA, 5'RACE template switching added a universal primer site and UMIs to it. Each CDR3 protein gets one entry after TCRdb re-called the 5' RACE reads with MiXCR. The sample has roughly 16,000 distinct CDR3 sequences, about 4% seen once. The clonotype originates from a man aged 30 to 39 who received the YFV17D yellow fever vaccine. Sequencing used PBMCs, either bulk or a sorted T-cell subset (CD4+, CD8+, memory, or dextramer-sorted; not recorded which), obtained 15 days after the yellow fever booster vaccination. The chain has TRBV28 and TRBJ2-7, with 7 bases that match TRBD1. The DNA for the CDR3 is TGTGCCACTCGGGACAGTCCCCACGAGCAGTACTTC. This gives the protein CATRDSPHEQYF.